Listed here is a single T cell receptor beta chain. The CDR3 loop spans 14 amino acids. Per germline, CDR1 MNHEY and CDR2 SMNVEV (reference sequence). V trimming: 1 base; J trimming: 8 bases; junction bases outside the gene matches: 2. The record originates from a study of blood T cell repertoires in COVID-19. The data were produced by immunoSEQ multiplex PCR, yet TCRdb's version contains in-frame clones alone and is incomplete. The sample lists roughly 76,000 clones; around 89% were seen once. Participants, roughly 18 to 90 years old, spanned 24 US areas. Grouping used clinical history reported by participants in a survey and questionnaire.

The sample comprised PBMCs or T cells enriched from blood (not recorded which). The clonotype originates from a woman between 50 and 59 years old with acute COVID-19. The chain uses TRBV27 and TRBJ1-3, with 10 bases aligning to TRBD1. DNA of the CDR3: TGTGCCAGCAGTTTATTGGGACAGGGGTACACCATATATTTT. This sequence encodes CASSLLGQGYTIYF.